This entry is about one TCR beta chain. What it recognizes is unknown. The sample comes from a study of T cells after yellow fever vaccination. Study information: SMART-Seq v4 Ultra Low Input handled preparation of low-cell-number fractions. Study-wide points: Most primary-vaccination clones reappeared after the booster (about 95% CD4, about 90% CD8).

Researchers made TCR cDNA using 5'RACE template switching, and this step added a universal primer site and UMIs. Each CDR3 protein gets one entry after TCRdb re-called the 5' RACE reads with MiXCR. The table lists some 600,000 distinct CDR3 sequences, roughly an eighth of them singletons. The CDR3 contains 15 residues. The V gene's germline CDR1 is DFQATT and CDR2 SNEGSKA (reference sequence). V lost 1 base and J lost 8; bases outside the gene matches: 7. Sequenced here: PBMCs, sampled on the day of the yellow fever booster vaccination. V usage is TRBV20-1 and J usage is TRBJ2-1, with 11 bases fitting TRBD1. This clonotype originated in a man between 25 and 39 years old who received the YFV17D yellow fever vaccine. The CDR3 region is CSARGGTGGRDEQFF. The CDR3 bases are TGCAGTGCTAGAGGTGGGACAGGGGGTAGGGATGAGCAGTTCTTC.